The 32 T cell receptor beta chains reported below all come from one sample, sequenced in a study of monozygotic twins with inflammatory bowel disease. Reanalyzing the 5' RACE reads, TCRdb keeps one entry per CDR3 protein, without DNA. With around 380,000 distinct CDR3 sequences in the sample, the ten largest clones hold less than 2.5%. The sequencing input was blood. The receptors come from a human donor with ulcerative colitis or Crohn's disease, or a healthy co-twin of an affected twin (not recorded which).

The chain is built from TRBV12-3 or TRBV12-4 and TRBJ2-1; TCRdb's D gene call, TRBD2, goes unchecked for lack of DNA. The length of the CDR3 is 14 residues. CDR3 sequence: CASSGTSSYNEQFF.

The V gene is TRBV7-9, the J gene TRBJ2-6. The CDR3 is 15 amino acids. Germline V gene data show CDR1 as SEHNR and CDR2 as FQNEAQ (reference sequence). CDR3 protein: CASSLSDTGANVLTF.

V and J are TRBV20-1 and TRBJ1-3; TCRdb lists TRBD1, though no DNA is available to test this call. From germline, CDR1 is DFQATT and CDR2 SNEGSKA (reference sequence). The CDR3 sequence is 14 residues long. CDR3 loop: CSASRGPAGNTIYF.

The chain joins TRBV25-1 to TRBJ2-5; TCRdb picks TRBD2, but there is no DNA to check that call. The CDR3 runs to 15 residues. Per germline, CDR1 MGHDK and CDR2 SYGVNS. CDR3 protein: CASSATRSSQETQYF. Using reference TRBV25-1 and TRBJ2-5 for the parts outside the CDR3, the full variable domain is EADIYQTPRYLVIGTGKKITLECSQTMGHDKMYWYQQDPGMELHLIHYSYGVNSTEKGDLSSESTVSRIRTEHFPLTLESARPSHTSQYLCASSATRSSQETQYFGPGTRLLVL.

The chain employs TRBV19 and TRBJ1-2; TCRdb's assignment of TRBD1 cannot be checked, as there is no DNA. The CDR3 runs to 14 residues. Germline CDR1 is LNHDA and CDR2 is SQIVND (reference sequence). This CDR3 reads CASTPGTGGYGYTF.

The chain is built from TRBV28 and TRBJ2-7. The CDR3 covers 13 residues. Germline-derived CDR1 and CDR2 are MDHEN and SYDVKM. This CDR3 reads CASSLPTPYEQYF.

The chain has TRBV4-3 and TRBJ2-1; TCRdb indicates TRBD2, and absent DNA this call remains unverified. From germline, CDR1 is LGHNA and CDR2 YSLEER. The CDR3 is 17 amino acids. This chain's CDR3 is CASSQDHLAETYNEQFF.

The CDR3 here is CASSPPDRVGQPQHF. The V and J genes are TRBV18 and TRBJ1-5; TCRdb calls TRBD1, which cannot be checked without DNA. In germline, CDR1 is KGHSH, CDR2 LQKENI. This CDR3 is built from 15 residues.

The chain uses TRBV20-1 and TRBJ1-4; absent DNA, TCRdb's TRBD1 call cannot be checked. Germline loops: CDR1 DFQATT, CDR2 SNEGSKA (reference sequence). This CDR3 region has 13 residues. The CDR3: CSARVPGGGKLFF.

The V and J genes are TRBV28 and TRBJ1-1; absent DNA, TCRdb's TRBD1 call cannot be checked. The CDR3 covers 15 residues. Germline V gene data show CDR1 as MDHEN and CDR2 as SYDVKM. CDR3 sequence: CASSLHGQGFTEAFF.

The J gene is TRBJ2-3, the V gene TRBV20-1; the TCRdb call, TRBD2, lacks DNA for checking. The CDR3 spans 18 residues. The germline gives CDR1 DFQATT, CDR2 SNEGSKA (reference sequence). The CDR3 loop reads CSAKFGKRTSGSGDTQYF.

This sequence joins TRBV5-6 and TRBJ2-5; TCRdb gives TRBD2 as the D gene, but with no DNA this cannot be confirmed. Germline V gene sequence: CDR1 SGHDT, CDR2 YYEEEE. The CDR3 totals 16 residues. The CDR3 sequence is CASSLRWGLAKETQYF.

This chain uses TRBV7-7 with TRBJ2-3; no DNA is available, so the TRBD1 call from TCRdb remains unchecked. Germline values: CDR1 SSHAT, CDR2 FNYEAQ (reference sequence). This CDR3 comprises 15 residues. The CDR3 here is CASSYRADSTDTQYF.

The CDR3 spells CASSAGGTAQETQYF. The chain has TRBV5-6 and TRBJ2-5; the D call of TRBD1 rests on TCRdb alone, since no DNA is present to check it. The CDR3 extends over 15 amino acids. Germline lookup yields CDR1 SGHDT and CDR2 YYEEEE. Supplemented by reference TRBV5-6 and TRBJ2-5, the full variable domain reads DAGVTQSPTHLIKTRGQQVTLRCSPKSGHDTVSWYQQALGQGPQFIFQYYEEEERQRGNFPDRFSGHQFPNYSSELNVNALLLGDSALYLCASSAGGTAQETQYFGPGTRLLVL.

The rearrangement links TRBV7-9 to TRBJ2-1; TCRdb's assignment of TRBD1 cannot be checked, as there is no DNA. In germline, CDR1 is SEHNR, CDR2 FQNEAQ (reference sequence). This CDR3 region has 15 residues. The CDR3 loop reads CASSLGRGEYNEQFF.

The chain is built from TRBV30 and TRBJ2-7; TCRdb picks TRBD1, but there is no DNA to check that call. This CDR3 is built from 14 residues. Germline V gene data show CDR1 as GTSNPN and CDR2 as SVGIG (reference sequence). This CDR3 reads CAWSGDRKFYEQYF.

The chain combines TRBV12-3 or TRBV12-4 with TRBJ1-2; there is no DNA to check the TCRdb D call of TRBD1. The CDR3 is made up of 17 amino acids. CDR3 region: CASSPRNPGQLGYGYTF.

The CDR3 spells CASSLPAIAAADTQYF. The chain is built from TRBV5-1 and TRBJ2-3; there is no DNA to check the TCRdb D call of TRBD2. Germline loops: CDR1 SGHRS, CDR2 YFSETQ. There are 16 residues in the CDR3.

V usage is TRBV20-1 and J usage is TRBJ1-5; lacking DNA, the TRBD1 call made by TCRdb goes unchecked. The CDR3 runs 15 residues. Germline-derived CDR1 and CDR2 are DFQATT and SNEGSKA (reference sequence). The CDR3: CSASSGTGSNQPQHF.

The genes are TRBV9 and TRBJ2-3; TCRdb returns TRBD2, unconfirmable since there is no DNA. The V gene's germline CDR1 is SGDLS and CDR2 YYNGEE. The CDR3 consists of 17 residues. The CDR3 is CASSVGERLASTDTQYF. The variable domain in full, with the rest retrieved from reference TRBV9 and TRBJ2-3, is DSGVTQTPKHLITATGQRVTLRCSPRSGDLSVYWYQQSLDQGLQFLIQYYNGEERAKGNILERFSAQQFPDLHSELNLSSLELGDSALYFCASSVGERLASTDTQYFGPGTRLTVL.

CDR3 in amino acids: CATSDSRKLAGNIQYF. V gene TRBV24-1 combines with J gene TRBJ2-4; TCRdb's assignment of TRBD2 cannot be checked, as there is no DNA. This CDR3 contains 16 residues. Germline V CDR1 and CDR2: KGHDR, SFDVKD.

The gene calls are TRBV18 and TRBJ1-1; TCRdb returns TRBD1, unconfirmable since there is no DNA. This CDR3 is 11 amino acids long. The germline gives CDR1 KGHSH, CDR2 LQKENI. CDR3: CASSPTGPAFF. Variable domain in full (rest from reference TRBV18 and TRBJ1-1): NAGVMQNPRHLVRRRGQEARLRCSPMKGHSHVYWYRQLPEEGLKFMVYLQKENIIDESGMPKERFSAEFPKEGPSILRIQQVVRGDSAAYFCASSPTGPAFFGQGTRLTVV.

The V call is TRBV3-1, the J call TRBJ1-6; the TRBD1 assignment by TCRdb is unverifiable without DNA. This CDR3 contains 13 residues. The germline CDR1 and CDR2 sequences are LGHDT and YNNKEL (reference sequence). The CDR3 reads CASRPAGNSPLHF.

The gene calls are TRBV20-1 and TRBJ2-7; without DNA, the TCRdb call of TRBD2 cannot be checked. The CDR3 covers 14 residues. Germline lookup yields CDR1 DFQATT and CDR2 SNEGSKA (reference sequence). The chain's CDR3 is CSASRSSGSYEQYF.

The rearrangement links TRBV11-2 to TRBJ2-1. The CDR3 is 14 amino acids. CDR1 and CDR2 (germline): SGHAT, FQNNGV. Here the CDR3 reads CASSLIRVEDEQFF.

This chain links TRBV5-5 with TRBJ2-7; TCRdb's D call, TRBD1, is unchecked because there is no DNA. The length of the CDR3 is 15 residues. Germline V gives CDR1 SGHKS, CDR2 YYEKEE (reference sequence). The chain's CDR3 is CASSSGTGYPYEQYF. Looking up the rest from reference TRBV5-5 and TRBJ2-7 gives the full variable domain: DAGVTQSPTHLIKTRGQQVTLRCSPISGHKSVSWYQQVLGQGPQFIFQYYEKEERGRGNFPDRFSARQFPNYSSELNVNALLLGDSALYLCASSSGTGYPYEQYFGPGTRLTVT.

This chain uses TRBV10-3 with TRBJ1-3; TCRdb gives TRBD1 as the D gene, but with no DNA this cannot be confirmed. Germline CDR1 and CDR2: ENHRY and SYGVKD. This CDR3 is 15 amino acids long. The CDR3 here is CAISEAGAPGNTIYF.

The V gene is TRBV9, the J gene TRBJ2-1; TCRdb calls TRBD2, which cannot be checked without DNA. CDR1 is SGDLS and CDR2 is YYNGEE in the germline V gene. The CDR3 covers 16 residues. CDR3 in amino acids: CASSVEGSGLYNEQFF.

The chain combines TRBV27 with TRBJ1-6; the D call of TRBD1 rests on TCRdb alone, since no DNA is present to check it. The CDR3 length is 17 residues. Germline assignment: CDR1 MNHEY and CDR2 SMNVEV (reference sequence). The CDR3 reads CASSKTLLTGRSSPLHF.

V is TRBV12-3 or TRBV12-4 and J is TRBJ2-7; TCRdb returns TRBD2, unconfirmable since there is no DNA. This CDR3 is 16 amino acids long. The CDR3 here is CASSFGLAGESYEQYF.

The chain carries TRBV6-5 and TRBJ1-5; the TRBD1 assignment by TCRdb is unverifiable without DNA. The CDR3 length is 13 residues. Germline CDR1 is MNHEY and CDR2 is SVGAGI. The CDR3 sequence is CASRDRAGQPQHF.

The genes are TRBV20-1 and TRBJ1-5; TCRdb picks TRBD1, but there is no DNA to check that call. Germline-derived CDR1 and CDR2 are DFQATT and SNEGSKA (reference sequence). The CDR3 runs 15 residues. The CDR3 region is CSASAGRNSNQPQHF.